This entry features one T cell receptor beta chain sequence. The antigen is not known. Together with a sample-barcoded 5' primer, a J-beta primer mix was included in a second PCR lasting about 6 to 11 cycles. TCRdb fed the 5' RACE reads into MiXCR, producing one record per CDR3 protein. The sample lists roughly 1 million distinct CDR3 sequences; about 25% were seen once. This entry comes from a study of blood T cells in healthy people across ages. The study, taken as a whole, reports: Estimated diversity that came from one million T cells was considered an underestimate.

This CDR3 has 16 residues. CDR1 MGHRA and CDR2 YSYEKL come from the germline V gene. The V segment lost 3 bases and the J segment 3 bases; nucleotides outside the gene matches: 8. The same data also went into a second study, on T cells of mothers and their children. That work contributes: The TCR beta CDR3 read count exceeded 9.5 million for each mother and was several million for each child. Slightly higher but non-significant overlap marked related mother-child pairs versus unrelated pairs.

Sequenced input: blood. The TCR originated in a girl aged 2 to 10 in good health. The chain links TRBV4-1 to TRBJ2-3, with TRBD2 matching 8 bases. CDR3 sequence reads: CASSHLGLAGTDTQYF. The CDR3 DNA follows: TGCGCCAGCAGCCACCTCGGACTAGCTGGTACAGATACGCAGTATTTT.